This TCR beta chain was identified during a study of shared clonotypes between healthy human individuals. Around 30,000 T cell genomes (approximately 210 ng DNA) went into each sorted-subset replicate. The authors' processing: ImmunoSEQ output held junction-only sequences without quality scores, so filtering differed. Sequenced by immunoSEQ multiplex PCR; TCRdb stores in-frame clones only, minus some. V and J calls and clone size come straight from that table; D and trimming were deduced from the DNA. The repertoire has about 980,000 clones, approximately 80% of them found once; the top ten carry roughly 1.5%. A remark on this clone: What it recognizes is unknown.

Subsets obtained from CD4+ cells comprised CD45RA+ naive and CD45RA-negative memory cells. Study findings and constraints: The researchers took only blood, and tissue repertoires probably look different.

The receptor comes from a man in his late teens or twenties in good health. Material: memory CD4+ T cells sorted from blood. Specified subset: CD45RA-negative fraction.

CDR3 region: CASSPPGAPSGEQYF. The DNA for the CDR3 is TGCGCCAGCAGCCCCCCAGGGGCCCCTAGCGGCGAGCAGTACTTC. The J gene is TRBJ2-7, the V gene TRBV4-1, with D perhaps matching TRBD2 (7 bases). This CDR3 spans 15 amino acids. Germline loops: CDR1 MGHRA, CDR2 YSYEKL. Trimming removed 4 bases from V and 6 bases from J, with 19 bases in between.